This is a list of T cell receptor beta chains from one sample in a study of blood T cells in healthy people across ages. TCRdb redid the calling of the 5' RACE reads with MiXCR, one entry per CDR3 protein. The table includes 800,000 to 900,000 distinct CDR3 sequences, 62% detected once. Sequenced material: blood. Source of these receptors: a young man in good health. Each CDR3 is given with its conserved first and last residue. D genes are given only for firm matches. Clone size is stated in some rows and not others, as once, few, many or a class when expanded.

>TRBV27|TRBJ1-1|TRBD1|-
TGTGCCAGCAGTTTCGGACAGGGGATAATAGAGGGCACTGAAGCTTTCTTT
CASSFGQGIIEGTEAFF
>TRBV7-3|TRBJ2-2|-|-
TGTGCCAGCAGCTCGACGTTGGCGGCCGGGGAGCTGTTTTTT
CASSSTLAAGELFF
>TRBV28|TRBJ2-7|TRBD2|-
TGTGCCAGCAGTTTAGGGACTAGCGGGGGGCCCCACGAGCAGTACTTC
CASSLGTSGGPHEQYF
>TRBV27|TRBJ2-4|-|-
TGTGCCAGCAGTTGGGAGACAGGCCAACCCGTAGGGGAGCAGTACTTC
CASSWETGQPVGEQYF
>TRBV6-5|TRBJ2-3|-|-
TGTGCCAGCAGTTACTCGGCGGGGCTGGCAGATACGCAGTATTTT
CASSYSAGLADTQYF
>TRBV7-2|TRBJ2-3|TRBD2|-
TGTGCCAGCAGCCCTGGACTAGCGGGGGGCTCGGATACGCAGTATTTT
CASSPGLAGGSDTQYF
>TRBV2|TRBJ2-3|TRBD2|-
TGTGCCAGCAGTGAAGCTAGCGGGGGTGACCCAGATACGCAGTATTTT
CASSEASGGDPDTQYF
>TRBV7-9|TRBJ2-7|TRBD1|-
TGTGCCAGCAGCGGGACAGGGGCCAGCTCCTACGAGCAGTACTTC
CASSGTGASSYEQYF
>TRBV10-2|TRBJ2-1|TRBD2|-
TGCGCCAGCGGCCCAGGGACTAGCGGGGGCTATGAGCAGTTCTTC
CASGPGTSGGYEQFF
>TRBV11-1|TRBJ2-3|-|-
TGTGCCGGCAGCCTAGAGGCTAAGACAGATACGCAGTATTTT
CAGSLEAKTDTQYF
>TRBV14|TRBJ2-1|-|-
TGTGCCAGCAGCCAAGAAGGCGGTTGGACGAATGAGCAGTTCTTC
CASSQEGGWTNEQFF
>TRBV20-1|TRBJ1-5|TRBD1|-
TGCAGTGCGACCGGGACAGACTACAATCAGCCCCAGCATTTT
CSATGTDYNQPQHF
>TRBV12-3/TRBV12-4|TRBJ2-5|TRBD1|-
TGTGCCAGCAGTCCGGGACAGGCGTACCAAGAGACCCAGTACTTC
CASSPGQAYQETQYF
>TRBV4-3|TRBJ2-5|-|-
TGCGCCAGCAACCCAACCTACGGCCCGATGGGGACCCAGTACTTC
CASNPTYGPMGTQYF
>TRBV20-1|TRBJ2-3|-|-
TGCAGTGCTAGACCGGGACGACCATTCACAGATACGCAGTATTTT
CSARPGRPFTDTQYF
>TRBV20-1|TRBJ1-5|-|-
TGCAGTGCTAGTCCTTCTCCCAATCAGCCCCAGCATTTT
CSASPSPNQPQHF
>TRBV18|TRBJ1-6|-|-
TGTGCCAGCTCATCAACGGCAGATTCACCCCTCCACTTT
CASSSTADSPLHF
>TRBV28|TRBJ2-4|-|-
TGTGCCAGCGGCGTGGTCAAAAACATTCAGTACTTC
CASGVVKNIQYF
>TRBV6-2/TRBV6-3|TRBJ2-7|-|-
TGTGCCAGCAGTTACTCGGGGGGACAAATTTACGAGCAGTACTTC
CASSYSGGQIYEQYF
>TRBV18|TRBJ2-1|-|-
TGTGCCAGCTCACCACCGGGGGCCTCCTACAATGAGCAGTTCTTC
CASSPPGASYNEQFF
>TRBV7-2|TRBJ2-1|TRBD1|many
TGTGCCAGCAGCCAGCTGACAGGGGGTCATCGGAATGAGCAGTTCTTC
CASSQLTGGHRNEQFF
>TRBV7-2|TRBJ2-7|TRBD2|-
TGTGCCAGCAGCTTAGATCCGGGGGGCTCCTACGAGCAGTACTTC
CASSLDPGGSYEQYF
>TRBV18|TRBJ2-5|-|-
TGTGCCAGCTCACCAGCCGCCGTGGAGACCCAGTACTTC
CASSPAAVETQYF
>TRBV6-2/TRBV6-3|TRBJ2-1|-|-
TGTGCCAGCAGTTATGCCCCGCGGGCCCCAAGGGCTGAGCAGTTCTTC
CASSYAPRAPRAEQFF
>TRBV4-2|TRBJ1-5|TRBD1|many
TGTGCCAGCAGCCAGGACAGGGTGGGTCAGCCCCAGCATTTT
CASSQDRVGQPQHF
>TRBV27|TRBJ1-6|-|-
TGTGCCAGCAGTCCCCGGTCCTCACCCCTCCACTTT
CASSPRSSPLHF
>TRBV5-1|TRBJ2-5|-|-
TGCGCCAGCAGCCCCGGGACTTCCCACACCTCCGGAGAGACCCAGTACTTC
CASSPGTSHTSGETQYF